What follows is one T cell receptor beta chain and its context. This clonotype was counted a few times. There is no known antigen for this receptor. No much larger clonotype is one base removed from it; base qualities were not supplied. The source of the sample is a study of spatial heterogeneity in lung cancer (dated by TCRdb to between 2018 and 2021). For the wider study: The donors were some 72 patients from the lung TRACERx cohort who had early-stage, untreated non-small cell lung cancer. Follow-up PBMC samples were sequenced whenever the samples were available, and the median time to follow-up was around 24 months after resection. In the raw uncorrected reads, each unique combination of TCR and UMI appeared more than ten times on average. Nonsynonymous mutation counts, determined by whole-exome sequencing of tumor tissue, were related to features of the TCR repertoire. Beta-chain transcripts were consistently detected in greater numbers than alpha-chain transcripts, which likely reflects a higher abundance of beta-chain transcripts. The study quantitatively compared TCR alpha and beta repertoires across multiple tumor regions, matched nontumor lung and blood in non-small cell lung cancer. Both alpha and beta chains were TCR-sequenced in samples taken at surgery, namely 220 tumor regions, 62 to 65 matched nontumor lung samples and about 58 PBMC samples.

The library was prepared using 5' RACE. Sequenced on a NextSeq 500. To allow correction of PCR and sequencing errors, the TCR library protocol tagged every TCR cDNA molecule with a unique molecular identifier. In the paper's pipeline: Decombinator tools were used for TCR identification, UMI-based error correction and CDR3 extraction. TCRs above a frequency of 2 per 1,000, corresponding to the top 1% of the tumor frequency distribution, were defined as expanded. Rényi diversity was computed with the R vegan package after subsampling each repertoire 100 times to 5,000 TCRs. CDR3 similarity networks were built from amino acid triplet string-kernel similarity, with CDR3s being connected when pairwise similarity was above 0.82. TCRdb passed the public sequencing reads through fastp at Q25 and MiXCR, retaining productive beta sequences. One record per CDR3 amino acid sequence lists the most common genes and DNA. The V and J calls come from TCRdb's annotation, not from the publication. The sample includes under 150,000 distinct CDR3 sequences, with 12% observed a single time. The top ten hold about 15% of the sample.

On the study overall, not on this receptor specifically: Ubiquitous expanded tumor TCRs were found in blood more often at tumor resection than at routine follow-up. Confirming at a functional level the hypothesis that regional TCRs recognize regional mutations was considered to require additional single-cell paired TCR alpha and beta sequencing. Only 15 or so patients were included in comparisons of baseline and follow-up blood repertoires.

The meaning of the sample's time point label: blood at routine non-recurrence follow-up after resection. Without any cell sorting, TCR sequencing was performed on whole RNA extracted either from tumor and nontumor lung tissue or from cryopreserved PBMC samples. Patients were selected for TCR sequencing only if sufficient RNA was available from at least two tumor regions. Reading from cysteine to phenylalanine, the CDR3 counts 15 amino acids. Kept here is only the CDR3 DNA, which spans 45 bases and is read in frame from base 1. Germline trimming amounts to 3 bases on V and 7 bases on J, with 5 as the count of junction bases outside the gene matches. CDR1 LGHDT and CDR2 YNNKEL are derived from the germline V gene (reference sequence).

The receptor's source is a male donor with early-stage non-small cell lung cancer. The rearranged segments are TRBV3-1 and TRBJ1-6; 8 bases in between match TRBD1. Sequences were derived from PBMCs, sampled at follow-up. The DNA reads TGTGCCAGCAGCCAGACAGGGGCGAGGAATTCACCCCTCCACTTT. Its coded protein is CASSQTGARNSPLHF.